This T cell receptor (beta chain) originates from a study of blood T cell repertoires in COVID-19. The method was immunoSEQ multiplex PCR; TCRdb's version includes in-frame clones alone and lacks a portion of them. The table records more than 85,000 clones, about 78% of them present only once. Germline CDR1 is MNHEY and CDR2 is SVGAGI. The CDR3 consists of 15 residues. The V segment lost 10 bases and the J segment 5 bases; nucleotides outside the gene matches: 16. The sequence was obtained from a human donor in a cohort sampled during active or convalescent COVID-19. This sequence joins TRBV6-5 and TRBJ2-5; 7 bases align to TRBD2. Sequencing used peripheral blood. In DNA, the CDR3 is TGTGCCACCCAAGGGACGGGGGGAGTGGGGGAGACCCAGTACTTC. It specifies CATQGTGGVGETQYF.